Shown below are 8 T cell receptor beta chains from a single sample sequenced in a study of blood T cell repertoires in COVID-19. The data were produced by immunoSEQ multiplex PCR, yet TCRdb's version contains in-frame clones alone and is incomplete. The table has approximately 100,000 clones, around 84% seen once. The material sequenced was peripheral blood. The receptors stem from a man of 80 years or more with acute or convalescent COVID-19.

The DNA of the CDR3 is TGTGCCAGCAAGACAGGCGGAGCAACTAATGAAAAACTGTTTTTT. Translated: CASKTGGATNEKLFF. The genes are TRBV28 and TRBJ1-4, with D perhaps matching TRBD1 (6 bases). The CDR3 runs 15 residues. Germline V gene data show CDR1 as MDHEN and CDR2 as SYDVKM. Trimming cost V 7 bases and J 0 bases, with 12 bases left between them.

The chain joins TRBV7-3 to TRBJ1-1, with D possibly TRBD1 on 6 matching bases. The V end was cut by 3 bases, the J end by 3 bases, with 14 bases between. This CDR3 has 15 amino acids. Germline V lookup: CDR1 SGHTA, CDR2 FQGTGA. The CDR3 DNA follows: TGTGCCAGCAGCTTGACAGACAGGAGATACACTGAAGCTTTCTTT. The encoded protein is CASSLTDRRYTEAFF.

The chain links TRBV27 to TRBJ1-5, with 8 bases that match TRBD1. CDR1 is MNHEY, CDR2 SMNVEV, per germline (reference sequence). After removal of 3 bases from V and 6 bases from J, the junction contained 7 bases not matched to a gene. The CDR3 runs 15 residues. The CDR3 is CASSFAGQGRQPQHF. The CDR3 DNA sequence: TGTGCCAGCAGTTTCGCCGGACAGGGCCGTCAGCCCCAGCATTTT.

The chain couples TRBV28 to TRBJ1-2; TRBD1 matches at 7 bases. Germline CDR1 and CDR2: MDHEN and SYDVKM. V trimming: 9 bases; J trimming: 2 bases; junction bases outside the gene matches: 3. CDR3 length: 12 amino acids. The CDR3 is CASRDRNYGYTF. For the CDR3, the DNA is TGTGCCAGTCGGGACAGAAACTATGGCTACACCTTC.

The genes are TRBV7-2 and TRBJ1-5; 8 bases fit TRBD1. The junction had 3 bases not matched to a gene; V was cut back by 4 bases and J by 1 base. Germline-derived CDR1 and CDR2 are SGHTA and FQGNSA. This CDR3 contains 15 residues. The CDR3 DNA reads TGTGCCAGCAGCTCCGGACAGGGAAGCAATCAGCCCCAGCATTTT. This sequence encodes CASSSGQGSNQPQHF.

In its sample, this clone was seen a few times. The gene calls are TRBV24-1 and TRBJ2-5; possibly TRBD2 for D (5 bases). V lost 4 bases and J 4 bases, leaving 12 bases between the germline ends. The CDR3 extends over 14 amino acids. The germline CDR1 and CDR2 sequences are KGHDR and SFDVKD. CDR3 DNA: TGTGCCACCAGTGAAAGCGTTGGAGGAGAGACCCAGTACTTC. Protein: CATSESVGGETQYF.

The gene calls are TRBV6-5 and TRBJ2-3; possible D gene TRBD2, 5 bases. CDR1 MNHEY and CDR2 SVGAGI come from the germline V gene. With 4 bases removed from V and 5 bases from J, the gap between germline ends came to 19 bases. The CDR3 length is 16 residues. The DNA for the CDR3 is TGTGCCAGCAGTTTCGGACTGAGCCTAGGTCTAGATACGCAGTATTTT. It codes for CASSFGLSLGLDTQYF.

The chain recombines TRBV7-8 with TRBJ2-7; the D is unclear. The germline CDR1 and CDR2 sequences are SGHVS and FQNEAQ. The CDR3 length is 12 residues. The V end lost 7 bases, the J end lost 2 bases, and 9 bases lay between the germline ends. The CDR3 here is CASISQAYEQYF. As DNA, the CDR3 is TGTGCCAGCATCAGTCAGGCCTACGAGCAGTACTTC.